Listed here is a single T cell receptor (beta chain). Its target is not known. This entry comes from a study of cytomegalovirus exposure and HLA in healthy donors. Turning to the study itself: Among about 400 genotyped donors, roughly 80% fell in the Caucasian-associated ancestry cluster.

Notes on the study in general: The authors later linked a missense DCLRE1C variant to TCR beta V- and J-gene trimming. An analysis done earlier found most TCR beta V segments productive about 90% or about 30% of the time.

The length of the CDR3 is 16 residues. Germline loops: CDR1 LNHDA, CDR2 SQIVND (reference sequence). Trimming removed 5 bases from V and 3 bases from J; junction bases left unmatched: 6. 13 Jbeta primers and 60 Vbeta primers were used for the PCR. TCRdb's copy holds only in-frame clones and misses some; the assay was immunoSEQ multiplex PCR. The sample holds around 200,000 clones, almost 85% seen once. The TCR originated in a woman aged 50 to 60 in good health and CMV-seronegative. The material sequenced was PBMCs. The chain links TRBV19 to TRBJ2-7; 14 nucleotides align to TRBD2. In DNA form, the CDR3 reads TGTGCCAGTAGTCCCCGGGGACTAGCGGGAGTCTACGAGCAGTACTTC. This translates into CASSPRGLAGVYEQYF.